Listed below are T cell receptor beta chains from one sample, sequenced in a study of T-cell reconstitution after alpha-beta-depleted transplantation in children. TCRdb independently ran MiXCR on the PCR reads; one entry per CDR3 protein. The data contain over 150,000 distinct CDR3 sequences, around 10% of them singletons. The sequencing here drew on PBMCs, taken before TCRalphabeta/CD19-depleted stem cell transplant. The receptors come from a boy aged 2 to 10 with acute myeloid leukemia, due to receive a stem cell transplant. Both conserved end residues are part of each CDR3. The D gene is left open where the match is weak. Clone size is shown for a subset of rows, as once, few, many or a class of expanded clone.

clone_size: many; v_call: TRBV4-1; j_call: TRBJ2-7; d_call: NA; cdr3_nt: TGCGCCAGCAGCCAAGTCGAGACAGCGACCTACGAGCAGTACTTC; cdr3_aa: CASSQVETATYEQYF
clone_size: NA; v_call: TRBV5-4; j_call: TRBJ2-1; d_call: TRBD2; cdr3_nt: TGTGCCAGCAGCCCTGGGACTAGCGGGAGGGGTGAGCAGTTCTTC; cdr3_aa: CASSPGTSGRGEQFF
clone_size: many; v_call: TRBV5-1; j_call: TRBJ1-6; d_call: NA; cdr3_nt: TGCGCCAGCAGCAAGGGGCAGGGAAGCTCCTATAATTCACCCCTCCACTTT; cdr3_aa: CASSKGQGSSYNSPLHF
clone_size: many; v_call: TRBV7-3; j_call: TRBJ2-1; d_call: NA; cdr3_nt: TGTGCCAGCAGTAGAGACGGGGCCTACAATGAGCAGTTCTTC; cdr3_aa: CASSRDGAYNEQFF
clone_size: NA; v_call: TRBV2; j_call: TRBJ2-3; d_call: TRBD2; cdr3_nt: TGTGCCAGCAGGAAGCCGACTAGCGGGCGAATTAGCACAGATACGCAGTATTTT; cdr3_aa: CASRKPTSGRISTDTQYF
clone_size: many; v_call: TRBV20-1; j_call: TRBJ1-4; d_call: NA; cdr3_nt: TGCAGTGCTAGAGATAACCGGGAGGGTGAAAAACTGTTTTTT; cdr3_aa: CSARDNREGEKLFF
clone_size: many; v_call: TRBV4-2; j_call: TRBJ1-1; d_call: NA; cdr3_nt: TGTGCCAGCAGCCCCAAGGAACGAGAGGGGCCCACTGAAGCTTTCTTT; cdr3_aa: CASSPKEREGPTEAFF
clone_size: many; v_call: TRBV14; j_call: TRBJ2-1; d_call: NA; cdr3_nt: TGTGCCAGCAGCCATACCTACAATGAGCAGTTCTTC; cdr3_aa: CASSHTYNEQFF
clone_size: many; v_call: TRBV12-3/TRBV12-4; j_call: TRBJ2-3; d_call: TRBD1; cdr3_nt: TGTGCCAGCAGCCAGCGACAGGGTGCAGATACGCAGTATTTT; cdr3_aa: CASSQRQGADTQYF
clone_size: NA; v_call: TRBV5-5; j_call: TRBJ1-2; d_call: TRBD1; cdr3_nt: TGTGCCAGCAGCCCCGGGACAGGGGTCAGCAACTATGGCGACACCTTC; cdr3_aa: CASSPGTGVSNYGDTF
clone_size: many; v_call: TRBV20-1; j_call: TRBJ1-2; d_call: NA; cdr3_nt: TGCAGTGCTAGTATAGGGAGCTATGGCTACACCTTC; cdr3_aa: CSASIGSYGYTF
clone_size: many; v_call: TRBV10-2; j_call: TRBJ1-1; d_call: NA; cdr3_nt: TGCGCCAGCAGTGATTCAGGGTGGGGAGGCACTGAAGCTTTCTTT; cdr3_aa: CASSDSGWGGTEAFF
clone_size: many; v_call: TRBV20-1; j_call: TRBJ1-2; d_call: NA; cdr3_nt: TGCAGTGCTAGAGAAGGATCCGGGGGGGTTGACACCTTC; cdr3_aa: CSAREGSGGVDTF
clone_size: many; v_call: TRBV12-3/TRBV12-4; j_call: TRBJ2-5; d_call: TRBD1; cdr3_nt: TGTGCCAGCAGTTCCACAGACAGGGCCCAAGAGACCCAGTACTTC; cdr3_aa: CASSSTDRAQETQYF
clone_size: many; v_call: TRBV2; j_call: TRBJ2-7; d_call: TRBD1; cdr3_nt: TGTGCCAGCCAAACAGGGGCCTACGAGCAGTACTTC; cdr3_aa: CASQTGAYEQYF
clone_size: many; v_call: TRBV4-1; j_call: TRBJ2-1; d_call: NA; cdr3_nt: TGCGCCAGCAGCCAAGGCGGAGGGACAGTCGACAGTGAGCAGTTCTTC; cdr3_aa: CASSQGGGTVDSEQFF
clone_size: many; v_call: TRBV14; j_call: TRBJ2-1; d_call: NA; cdr3_nt: TGTGCCAGCAGCCAAGGGGGGATCTCCTACAATGAGCAGTTCTTC; cdr3_aa: CASSQGGISYNEQFF
clone_size: many; v_call: TRBV20-1; j_call: TRBJ2-7; d_call: TRBD2; cdr3_nt: TGCAGTGCAAGCTCCGGGACTAGTCCCGAGCAGTACTTC; cdr3_aa: CSASSGTSPEQYF
clone_size: many; v_call: TRBV7-9; j_call: TRBJ1-6; d_call: NA; cdr3_nt: TGTGCCAGCAGCTTAGTAGGTCAGGGTGATAATTCACCCCTCCACTTT; cdr3_aa: CASSLVGQGDNSPLHF
clone_size: NA; v_call: TRBV6-1; j_call: TRBJ2-7; d_call: TRBD2; cdr3_nt: TGTGCCAGCGGCGGGAGTCTTTACTACGAGCAGTACTTC; cdr3_aa: CASGGSLYYEQYF
clone_size: many; v_call: TRBV20-1; j_call: TRBJ2-7; d_call: NA; cdr3_nt: TGCAGTGCAAGGACAGAAACCTACGAGCAGTACTTC; cdr3_aa: CSARTETYEQYF
clone_size: many; v_call: TRBV6-5; j_call: TRBJ1-2; d_call: NA; cdr3_nt: TGTGCCAGCAGTTACAACAGGGACTATGGCTACACCTTC; cdr3_aa: CASSYNRDYGYTF
clone_size: many; v_call: TRBV4-2; j_call: TRBJ2-2; d_call: NA; cdr3_nt: TGTGCCAGCAGCCCCCAGGGTGCGAACACCGGGGAGCTGTTTTTT; cdr3_aa: CASSPQGANTGELFF
clone_size: many; v_call: TRBV4-2; j_call: TRBJ2-1; d_call: TRBD2; cdr3_nt: TGTGCCAGCAGCCCCGTAGTCTCTAGCGGGACCTACAATGAGCAGTTCTTC; cdr3_aa: CASSPVVSSGTYNEQFF
clone_size: many; v_call: TRBV7-3; j_call: TRBJ1-1; d_call: NA; cdr3_nt: TGTGCCAGCAGCTTAACGGGGGAGCCGGTGGGGGCTATGAACACTGAAGCTTTCTTT; cdr3_aa: CASSLTGEPVGAMNTEAFF
clone_size: many; v_call: TRBV19; j_call: TRBJ2-7; d_call: NA; cdr3_nt: TGTGCCAGTAGCGGGGTGGGGACACCGGCCTACGAGCAGTACTTC; cdr3_aa: CASSGVGTPAYEQYF